This TCR beta chain originates from a study of blood T cell repertoires in COVID-19. Profiling relied on immunoSEQ multiplex PCR, and the TCRdb table lists in-frame clones only, not all of them. This table holds roughly 240,000 clones, about nine tenths found once. This TCR was recovered from a woman aged 55-69 years who had recovered from COVID-19. Sequenced sample: peripheral blood.

The CDR3 DNA reads as TGTGCCAGCAGTGGAGGGCACAGGGGTGACACAGATACGCAGTATTTT. Its protein is CASSGGHRGDTDTQYF. The V call is TRBV6-1, the J call TRBJ2-3, with TRBD1 matching over 7 bases. Germline values: CDR1 MNHNS, CDR2 SASEGT. The CDR3 runs to 16 residues. Trimming removed 4 bases from V and 2 bases from J; junction bases left unmatched: 9.